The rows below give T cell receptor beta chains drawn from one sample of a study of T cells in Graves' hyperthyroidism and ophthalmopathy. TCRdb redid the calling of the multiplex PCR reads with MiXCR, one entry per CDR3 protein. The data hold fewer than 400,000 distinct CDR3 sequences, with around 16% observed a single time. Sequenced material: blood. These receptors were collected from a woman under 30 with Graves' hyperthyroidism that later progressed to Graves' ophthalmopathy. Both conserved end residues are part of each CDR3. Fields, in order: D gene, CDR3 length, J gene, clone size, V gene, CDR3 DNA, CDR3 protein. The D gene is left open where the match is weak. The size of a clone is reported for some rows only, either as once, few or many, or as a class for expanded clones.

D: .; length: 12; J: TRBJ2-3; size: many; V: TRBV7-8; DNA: TGTGCCAGCAGCTTAACATCGGATACGCAGTATTTT; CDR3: CASSLTSDTQYF
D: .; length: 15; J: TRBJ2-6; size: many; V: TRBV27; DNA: TGTGCCAGCAGTTCTAGGGACTCTGGGGCCAACGTCCTGACTTTC; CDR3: CASSSRDSGANVLTF
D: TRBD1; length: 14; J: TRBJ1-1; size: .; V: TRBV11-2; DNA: TGTGCCAGCAGCACCGACAGGGGGCAGACTGAAGCTTTCTTT; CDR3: CASSTDRGQTEAFF
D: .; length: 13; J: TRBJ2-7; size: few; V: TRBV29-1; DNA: TGCAGCGTTGAAGGGCGTGGGGGGCGGGAGCAGTACTTC; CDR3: CSVEGRGGREQYF
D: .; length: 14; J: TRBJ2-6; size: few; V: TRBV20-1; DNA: TGCAGTGCTCCGACCCAAACTGGGGCCAACGTCCTGACTTTC; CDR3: CSAPTQTGANVLTF
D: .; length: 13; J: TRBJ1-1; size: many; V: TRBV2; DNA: TGTGCCAGCAGTGAAAGAAGAAACACTGAAGCTTTCTTT; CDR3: CASSERRNTEAFF
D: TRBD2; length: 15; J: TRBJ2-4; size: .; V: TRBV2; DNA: TGTGCCAGCAGTGAGAAGTTAGCGGGAGAGGACATTCAGTACTTC; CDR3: CASSEKLAGEDIQYF
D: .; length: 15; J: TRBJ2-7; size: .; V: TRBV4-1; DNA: TGCGCCAGCAGCCAAGGGTCTAGCAGCTCCTACGAGCAGTACTTC; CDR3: CASSQGSSSSYEQYF
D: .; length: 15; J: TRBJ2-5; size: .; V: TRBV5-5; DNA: TGTGCCAGCAGCGTAGCCGCCGGGGTCCAAGAGACCCGGTACTTC; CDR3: CASSVAAGVQETRYF
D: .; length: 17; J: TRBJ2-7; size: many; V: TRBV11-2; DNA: TGTGCCAGCAGCTTAGTTGCGAGAGAGACAGGGAGGCACGAGCAGTACTTC; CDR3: CASSLVARETGRHEQYF
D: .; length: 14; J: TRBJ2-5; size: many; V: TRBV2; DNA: TGTGCCAGCAGTTTTTTAGCGGTACAAGAGACCCAGTACTTC; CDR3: CASSFLAVQETQYF
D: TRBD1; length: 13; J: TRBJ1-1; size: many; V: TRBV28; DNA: TGTGCCAGCAGACCCACAGGGGGCACTGAAGCTTTCTTT; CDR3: CASRPTGGTEAFF
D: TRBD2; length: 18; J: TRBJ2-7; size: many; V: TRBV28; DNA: TGTGCCAGCAGTTTTGCCAGATCCGGGACTAGCGGGGGCCGAGTGCAGTACTTC; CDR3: CASSFARSGTSGGRVQYF
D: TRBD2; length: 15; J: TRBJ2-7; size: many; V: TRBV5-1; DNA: TGCGCCAGCAGCAGGCGGACTAGCGAACAGAACGAGCAGTACTTC; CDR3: CASSRRTSEQNEQYF
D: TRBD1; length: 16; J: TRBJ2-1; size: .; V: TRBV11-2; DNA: TGTGCCAGCAGCCCAATCCGGGGACAGGGCGGGACTGAGCAGTTCTTC; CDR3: CASSPIRGQGGTEQFF
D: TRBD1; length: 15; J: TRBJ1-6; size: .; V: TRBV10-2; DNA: TGCACCAGCAGTTCACCAGGGGGTCGCGGTTCACCCCTCCACTTT; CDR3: CTSSSPGGRGSPLHF
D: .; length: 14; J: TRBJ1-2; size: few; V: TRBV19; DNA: TGTGCCAGTAGCGACCGGGACGGAAACTATGGCTACACCTTC; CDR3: CASSDRDGNYGYTF